Shown below are 18 T cell receptor beta chains from a single sample sequenced in a study of T-cell memory formation after mild COVID-19. MiXCR, applied by TCRdb to the 5' RACE reads, yields one record per CDR3 protein. The top ten hold approximately 12% of the sample, which has roughly 600,000 distinct CDR3 sequences, roughly 18% seen once. What was sequenced was PBMCs or a T cell subset sorted from them (not recorded which). These receptors came from an adult woman who had mild COVID-19 (a few samples of this study predate the infection). Cell type and time point are not known.

CDR3 coding DNA: TGTGCCAGCAGCTTGTTAGGTGGAGTTGCTGCTAACTATGGCTACACCTTC. It translates to CASSLLGGVAANYGYTF. This chain links TRBV5-5 with TRBJ1-2; no clear D. Per germline, CDR1 SGHKS and CDR2 YYEKEE (reference sequence). The V gene lost 1 base and the J gene lost 0 bases, with 16 bases spanning the gap. This CDR3 is built from 17 residues.

This clonotype was recorded a few times. This chain uses TRBV12-3 or TRBV12-4 with TRBJ2-1, with D perhaps TRBD2 (5 bases). There are 15 residues in the CDR3. V was clipped by 7 bases and J by 4 bases, with 17 bases between them. The CDR3 sequence is CASTQRGLGYNEQFF. CDR3 DNA: TGTGCCAGCACCCAGAGAGGGCTGGGGTACAATGAGCAGTTCTTC.

V and J are TRBV11-3 and TRBJ1-1; no definite D call. Germline V gene data show CDR1 as SGHNT and CDR2 as YENEEA. The CDR3 is 13 residues long. The V end lost 2 bases, the J end lost 7 bases, and 11 bases lay between the germline ends. This chain's CDR3 is CASSLLGKHEAFF. The CDR3, as DNA: TGTGCCAGCAGCTTACTAGGCAAGCATGAAGCTTTCTTT.

The J gene is TRBJ1-4, the V gene TRBV25-1, with 8 bases identical to TRBD1. The trim removed 0 bases at V and 10 bases at J, leaving 13 bases unmatched. This CDR3 spans 17 amino acids. The germline CDR1 and CDR2 sequences are MGHDK and SYGVNS. The CDR3 coding sequence is TGTGCCAGCAGTGAATATCAGGGCCAGGGGGCCCGCGGAAAACTGTTTTTT. Encoded protein: CASSEYQGQGARGKLFF.

The rearrangement uses TRBV5-8 and TRBJ1-2, with unresolved D. The V gene's germline CDR1 is SGHTS and CDR2 YDEGEE. V was pared by 0 bases and J by 3 bases, with 12 bases between. This CDR3 has 15 amino acids. Written as DNA, the CDR3 is TGTGCCAGCAGCTTGGACTCGGCAGTTGACTATGGCTACACCTTC. Its translation: CASSLDSAVDYGYTF. Variable domain in full (rest from reference TRBV5-8 and TRBJ1-2): EAGVTQSPTHLIKTRGQQATLRCSPISGHTSVYWYQQALGLGLQFLLWYDEGEERNRGNFPPRFSGRQFPNYSSELNVNALELEDSALYLCASSLDSAVDYGYTFGSGTRLTVV.

The chain is built from TRBV9 and TRBJ2-3; 8 bases map to TRBD1. V trimming: 4 bases; J trimming: 2 bases; junction bases outside the gene matches: 6. The CDR3 is 15 residues long. The germline V gene encodes CDR1 SGDLS and CDR2 YYNGEE. The CDR3 spells CASSTRTGTTDTQYF. In DNA form, the CDR3 reads TGTGCCAGCAGCACCCGGACAGGGACCACAGATACGCAGTATTTT.

CDR3 loop: CASSMGGYTEAFF. Written as DNA, the CDR3 is TGCGCCAGCAGCATGGGGGGCTACACTGAAGCTTTCTTT. The gene calls are TRBV5-1 and TRBJ1-1; a possible D gene is TRBD1 (6 bases). The V gene's germline CDR1 is SGHRS and CDR2 YFSETQ. The CDR3 has 13 residues. The V and J ends lost 4 bases and 3 bases respectively, with 10 bases between them.

This clonotype was counted between two and nine times. The V and J genes are TRBV12-3 or TRBV12-4 and TRBJ1-1; possible D gene TRBD1, 6 bases. The V gene lost 6 bases and the J gene lost 4 bases, with 30 bases spanning the gap. This CDR3 has 19 amino acids. The CDR3 bases are TGTGCCAGCAGCCCCGAGGGTACAGTCGCGGGGGCAAGGTTCACTGAAGCTTTCTTT. Translated: CASSPEGTVAGARFTEAFF.

This clonotype was detected ten times or more. The chain joins TRBV10-3 to TRBJ2-1; D gene unclear. Germline-derived CDR1 and CDR2 are ENHRY and SYGVKD. CDR3 length equals 13 residues. V lost 10 bases, J lost 7 bases, and 17 bases lay in between. This CDR3 is CATREGIGNEQFF. CDR3 DNA sequence: TGTGCCACGCGAGAAGGGATAGGTAATGAGCAGTTCTTC.

This clonotype was counted between two and nine times. The chain combines TRBV7-3 with TRBJ2-1; 8 bases line up with TRBD2. This CDR3 has 15 residues. V lost 0 bases to trimming and J lost 8 bases; unmatched junction nucleotides: 6. CDR1 and CDR2 (germline): SGHTA, FQGTGA. The CDR3 bases are TGTGCCAGCAGCTTAACTAGCGGGATAAATGATGAGCAGTTCTTC. It yields the protein CASSLTSGINDEQFF.

This clonotype was picked up a small number of times. The gene calls are TRBV5-1 and TRBJ2-3; tentatively, D is TRBD1 (6 bases). Germline V gene data show CDR1 as SGHRS and CDR2 as YFSETQ. The V gene lost 0 bases and the J gene lost 5 bases, with 13 bases spanning the gap. The CDR3 runs 15 residues. CDR3 DNA sequence: TGCGCCAGCAGCTTGGGCAGGGGAATTAAAGATACGCAGTATTTT. Protein product: CASSLGRGIKDTQYF.

The V and J genes are TRBV19 and TRBJ1-5; tentative D call: TRBD1 (5 bases). V gave up 4 bases and J gave up 1 base, with 14 bases separating them. In germline, CDR1 is LNHDA, CDR2 SQIVND (reference sequence). The length of the CDR3 is 16 residues. The DNA of the CDR3 is TGTGCCAGTAGTAGGCGGGGGGATAGGAGCAATCAGCCCCAGCATTTT. Its protein is CASSRRGDRSNQPQHF.

This clonotype has only a few counts. The V and J genes are TRBV10-3 and TRBJ2-7; D is perhaps TRBD1 or TRBD2 (6 bases each). V was pared by 11 bases and J by 9 bases, with 32 bases between. The germline V gene encodes CDR1 ENHRY and CDR2 SYGVKD. The CDR3 consists of 16 residues. CDR3 region: CAAWSLGGSANRGQYF. The CDR3 region has the DNA TGTGCCGCATGGTCGTTGGGGGGCTCAGCAAACCGAGGGCAGTACTTC.

In this sample, this clonotype turned up a few times. This chain links TRBV7-9 with TRBJ2-1; D call uncertain. Germline V gives CDR1 SEHNR, CDR2 FQNEAQ (reference sequence). The CDR3 covers 14 residues. Trimming took off 1 base at V and 9 bases at J, with 13 bases between the two ends. Here the CDR3 reads CASSLVGSISEQFF. CDR3 nucleotides: TGTGCCAGCAGCTTAGTTGGGTCAATCAGTGAGCAGTTCTTC.

The rearrangement joins TRBV6-2 or TRBV6-3 to TRBJ1-1; 7 bases are shared with TRBD1. The CDR3 runs 13 residues. Germline loops: CDR1 MNHEY, CDR2 SVGEGT. The J segment lost 7 bases and the V segment lost 3 bases, leaving 5 bases of the junction unmatched. Written as DNA, the CDR3 is TGTGCCAGCAGTTATACAGGGGTAAATGAAGCTTTCTTT. Protein sequence: CASSYTGVNEAFF.

The sample holds one count of this clonotype. The chain is built from TRBV7-8 and TRBJ2-7; 8 positions agree with TRBD2. The CDR3 consists of 16 residues. Germline V lookup: CDR1 SGHVS, CDR2 FQNEAQ. Trimming cost V 5 bases and J 2 bases; bases outside gene matches: 11. CDR3 DNA sequence: TGTGCCAGCAGCGCTTGGTTGGGTAGCGGGACCTACGAGCAGTACTTC. Its protein is CASSAWLGSGTYEQYF.

This clonotype turned up a few times. The gene calls are TRBV5-1 and TRBJ2-7; 8 nucleotides line up with TRBD1. CDR1 and CDR2 (germline): SGHRS, YFSETQ. CDR3 length: 14 residues. Germline trimming cut 4 bases from V and 5 bases from J; bases unmatched to any gene: 8. The CDR3 reads CASSRQGLFDEQYF. CDR3 DNA: TGCGCCAGCAGCCGACAGGGGCTTTTCGACGAGCAGTACTTC.

This chain links TRBV9 with TRBJ2-3; D is perhaps TRBD2 (5 bases). The V gene lost 0 bases and the J gene lost 4 bases, with 12 bases spanning the gap. Looked up from germline, CDR1 is SGDLS and CDR2 is YYNGEE. The CDR3 totals 15 residues. The CDR3 DNA reads TGTGCCAGCAGCGTAGATGAGGGAGTGGCAGATACGCAGTATTTT. Translated: CASSVDEGVADTQYF.